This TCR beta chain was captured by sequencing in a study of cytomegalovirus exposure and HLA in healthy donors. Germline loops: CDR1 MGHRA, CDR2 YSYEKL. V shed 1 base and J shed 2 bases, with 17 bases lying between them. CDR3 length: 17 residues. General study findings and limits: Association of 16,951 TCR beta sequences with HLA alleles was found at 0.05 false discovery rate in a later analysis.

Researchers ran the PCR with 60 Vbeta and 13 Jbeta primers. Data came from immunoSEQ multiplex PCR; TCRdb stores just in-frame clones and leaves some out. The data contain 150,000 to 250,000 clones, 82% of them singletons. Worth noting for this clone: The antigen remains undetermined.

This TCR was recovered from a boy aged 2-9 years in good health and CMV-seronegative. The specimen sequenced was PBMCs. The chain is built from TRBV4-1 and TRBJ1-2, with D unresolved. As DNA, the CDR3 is TGCGCCAGCAGCCAAGGCAGCCTGGGAGTACAGAACTATGGCTACACCTTC. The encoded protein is CASSQGSLGVQNYGYTF.